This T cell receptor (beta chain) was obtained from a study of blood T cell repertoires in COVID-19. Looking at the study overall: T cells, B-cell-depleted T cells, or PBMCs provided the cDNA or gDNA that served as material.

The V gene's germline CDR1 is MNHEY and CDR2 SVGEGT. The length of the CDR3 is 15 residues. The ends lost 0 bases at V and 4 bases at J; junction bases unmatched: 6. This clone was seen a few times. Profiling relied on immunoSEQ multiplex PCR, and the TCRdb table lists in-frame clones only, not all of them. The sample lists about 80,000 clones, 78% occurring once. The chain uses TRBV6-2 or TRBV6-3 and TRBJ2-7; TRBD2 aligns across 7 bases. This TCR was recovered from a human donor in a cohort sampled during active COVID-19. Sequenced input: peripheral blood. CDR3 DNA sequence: TGTGCCAGCAGTTACTCCACCGAGCGGGGATACGAGCAGTACGTC. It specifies CASSYSTERGYEQYV.